This T cell receptor (beta chain) was captured in a study of human T cells and chemical hapten exposure. On the study more broadly: For sensitization, 2% DPC was applied to an approximately 2 cm by approximately 2 cm patch of upper inner arm skin.

TCRdb passed the RACE reads through MiXCR, listing each CDR3 protein once. The sample holds around 200,000 distinct CDR3 sequences, roughly 30% seen once. With V trimmed by 3 bases and J by 2 bases, 2 bases remained unmatched. Germline V gene sequence: CDR1 LGHNA, CDR2 YSLEER. The CDR3 has 14 residues. Stated time point: pre-sensitization, week 0. Treatment meaning: therapeutic diphenylcyclopropenone sensitization with weekly scalp DPC. Alopecia patients, 18 to 70 years old and DPC-suitable, served as donors. The clonotype was recovered from a woman younger than 45 with alopecia areata. Some clones in this sample may be carry-over from other donors' samples. This chain links TRBV4-3 with TRBJ2-5, with 8 bases matching TRBD1. Here the sequenced sample was whole blood, taken in connection with sensitization to the hapten diphenylcyclopropenone (DPC). DNA for the CDR3: TGCGCCAGCAGCCAGGGGACAGGTCAAGAGACCCAGTACTTC. Its protein is CASSQGTGQETQYF.